These 5 T cell receptor beta chains came from one sample sequenced in a study of blood T cells in healthy people across ages. The authors ran a second PCR of 7 to 11 cycles using a sample-barcoded 5' primer and a J-beta primer mix. TCRdb called the 5' RACE reads again in MiXCR, with one record for every CDR3 protein. The sample has about 1.5 million distinct CDR3 sequences, roughly two fifths seen once. Sequenced sample: blood. The receptors originated from a woman under 30 in good health.

This clonotype was detected only a few times. This chain links TRBV6-2 or TRBV6-3 with TRBJ2-4; tentative D call: TRBD1 (6 bases). V was pared by 7 bases and J by 0 bases, with 10 bases between. The CDR3 length is 14 residues. Germline-derived CDR1 and CDR2 are MNHEY and SVGEGT. In DNA form, the CDR3 reads TGTGCCAGCAACCCGACAGGAGCCAAAAACATTCAGTACTTC. The encoded protein is CASNPTGAKNIQYF.

The J gene is TRBJ2-3, the V gene TRBV3-1, with 7 bases lining up with TRBD2. The junction had 6 bases not matched to a gene; V was cut back by 1 base and J by 8 bases. The CDR3 contains 14 residues. Germline CDR1 reads LGHDT; CDR2 reads YNNKEL (reference sequence). The DNA for the CDR3 is TGTGCCAGCAGCCAAGCCTGGGGGGGGGTTACGCAGTATTTT. This translates into CASSQAWGGVTQYF.

The V call is TRBV20-1, the J call TRBJ2-3; D is perhaps TRBD1 (6 bases). Deletions cut 4 bases from V and 4 bases from J, with 12 bases between. This CDR3 has 13 residues. Germline loops: CDR1 DFQATT, CDR2 SNEGSKA (reference sequence). The CDR3, as DNA: TGCAGTGCTAAGGGACACCTTCCAGATACGCAGTATTTT. Protein product: CSAKGHLPDTQYF.

This clonotype was counted only a few times. V is TRBV3-1 and J is TRBJ2-1; D is undetermined. This CDR3 has 13 amino acids. Germline V gene lookup returns CDR1 LGHDT and CDR2 YNNKEL (reference sequence). V gave up 3 bases and J gave up 5 bases, with 8 bases separating them. CDR3 in DNA: TGTGCCAGCAGCCATAGAAGTAACAATGAGCAGTTCTTC. This gives the protein CASSHRSNNEQFF.

The chain joins TRBV2 to TRBJ2-1, with 10 bases lining up with TRBD2. Per the germline V gene, CDR1 is SNHLY and CDR2 is FYNNEI. Trimming cost V 7 bases and J 0 bases; bases outside gene matches: 6. The CDR3 extends over 16 amino acids. Here the CDR3 reads CASILGTSASYNEQFF. Written as DNA, the CDR3 is TGTGCCAGCATCTTGGGGACTAGCGCCTCCTACAATGAGCAGTTCTTC.